The 10 T cell receptor beta chains reported below all come from one sample, sequenced in a study of T cells expressing NK-cell markers. From the 5' RACE reads, TCRdb lists one entry per CDR3 protein and no DNA. Across about 150,000 distinct CDR3 sequences, the top ten clones capture around a third of the sample. The sample was blood T cells: a sorted CD56 or NKG2C T cell subset, CD4+ or CD8+ T cells, or bulk PBMC T cells (not recorded which). These receptors came from a woman between 50 and 59 years old in good health.

The chain links TRBV7-8 to TRBJ2-7; TCRdb names TRBD2, which stays unverified in the absence of DNA. Germline loops: CDR1 SGHVS, CDR2 FQNEAQ. The CDR3 extends over 17 amino acids. The CDR3 reads CASSLGLQAGEFNEQYF.

V gene TRBV4-2 combines with J gene TRBJ2-1. Per germline, CDR1 LGHNA and CDR2 YNFKEQ. This CDR3 contains 14 residues. The CDR3 sequence is CASSQDGIQLEQFF.

The chain carries TRBV4-1 and TRBJ1-2. CDR3 length: 13 amino acids. CDR1 and CDR2 (germline): MGHRA, YSYEKL. The CDR3: CASSQDRLDGYTF.

CDR3 in amino acids: CASSFWGEETQYF. This chain uses TRBV5-4 with TRBJ2-5; TCRdb gives TRBD1 as the D gene, but with no DNA this cannot be confirmed. The CDR3 consists of 13 residues. CDR1 is SGHNT and CDR2 is YYREEE in the germline V gene (reference sequence).

This CDR3 is CASSYRVSNNSPLHF. This chain uses TRBV14 with TRBJ1-6; without DNA, the TCRdb call of TRBD1 cannot be checked. The germline gives CDR1 SGHDN, CDR2 FVKESK. This CDR3 contains 15 residues.

The chain links TRBV11-2 to TRBJ2-2; as DNA is missing, the TRBD1 call by TCRdb cannot be tested. CDR1 and CDR2 from the germline V gene are SGHAT and FQNNGV. This CDR3 is built from 16 residues. This CDR3 is CASSLAGTGMNRELFF.

This chain links TRBV5-5 with TRBJ2-1; TCRdb's D gene call, TRBD2, goes unchecked for lack of DNA. The germline CDR1 and CDR2 sequences are SGHKS and YYEKEE (reference sequence). The CDR3 consists of 15 residues. This chain's CDR3 is CASSYRDLPYNEQFF.

The chain is built from TRBV3-1 and TRBJ2-3; TCRdb's assignment of TRBD2 cannot be checked, as there is no DNA. Germline V gene lookup returns CDR1 LGHDT and CDR2 YNNKEL (reference sequence). The CDR3 spans 15 residues. This CDR3 reads CASSERTSGVLLPYF.

CDR3 amino acids: CASSISSNTEAFF. The chain employs TRBV19 and TRBJ1-1. The CDR3 extends over 13 amino acids. Germline V gene sequence: CDR1 LNHDA, CDR2 SQIVND (reference sequence).

The rearrangement joins TRBV7-9 to TRBJ2-2; TCRdb indicates TRBD2, and absent DNA this call remains unverified. The V gene's germline CDR1 is SEHNR and CDR2 FQNEAQ (reference sequence). There are 15 residues in the CDR3. Here the CDR3 reads CARGLAGPGTGELFF.